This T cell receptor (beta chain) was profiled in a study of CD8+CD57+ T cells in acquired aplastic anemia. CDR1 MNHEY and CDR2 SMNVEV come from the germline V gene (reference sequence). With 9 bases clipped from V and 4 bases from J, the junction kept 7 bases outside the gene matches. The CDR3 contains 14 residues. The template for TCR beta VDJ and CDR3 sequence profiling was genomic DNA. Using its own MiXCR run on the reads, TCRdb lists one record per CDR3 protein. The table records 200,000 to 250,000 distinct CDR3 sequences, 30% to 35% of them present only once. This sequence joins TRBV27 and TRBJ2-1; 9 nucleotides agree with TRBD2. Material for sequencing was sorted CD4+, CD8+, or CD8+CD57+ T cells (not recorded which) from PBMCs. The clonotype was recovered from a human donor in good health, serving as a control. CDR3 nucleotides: TGTGCCAGTACAAGCGGGAGGAGTTACAATGAGCAGTTCTTC. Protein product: CASTSGRSYNEQFF.